Listed here are 10 T cell receptor beta chains from one sample, sequenced in a study of T cells in Graves' hyperthyroidism and ophthalmopathy. TCR beta CDR3 region amplification was performed from RNA transcripts. HTBI primers were employed in a first-round RT-PCR of the TCR CDR3. One entry per CDR3 protein results from TCRdb running MiXCR on the multiplex PCR reads. Of about 610,000 distinct CDR3 sequences listed, roughly 15% were seen once; the top ten hold roughly 4.3%. Sequencing input: blood. The origin of the receptors is a woman aged 35 to 49 with Graves' ophthalmopathy.

The table lists this clonotype with a few counts. This sequence joins TRBV15 and TRBJ1-1; D unclear. The CDR3 loop spans 14 amino acids. Deletions cut 5 bases from V and 2 bases from J, with 12 bases between. Germline lookup yields CDR1 LNHNV and CDR2 YYDKDF (reference sequence). The DNA of the CDR3 is TGTGCCACCAGCCGTCAGAGCTTCAACACTGAAGCTTTCTTT. This codes for CATSRQSFNTEAFF. The full variable domain, rest sourced from reference TRBV15 and TRBJ1-1, is DAMVIQNPRYQVTQFGKPVTLSCSQTLNHNVMYWYQQKSSQAPKLLFHYYDKDFNNEADTPDNFQSRRPNTSFCFLDIRSPGLGDTAMYLCATSRQSFNTEAFFGQGTRLTVV.

Many counts were recorded for this clonotype. The chain links TRBV30 to TRBJ1-5; a possible D gene is TRBD1 (6 bases). The CDR3 is made up of 12 amino acids. Germline assignment: CDR1 GTSNPN and CDR2 SVGIG (reference sequence). Trimming cost V 4 bases and J 6 bases, with 10 bases left between them. The CDR3 bases are TGTGCCTGGAACAGGGAGGGTCAGCCCCAGCATTTT. This gives the protein CAWNREGQPQHF.

This clonotype was recorded many times. CDR3 region: CASSDGQGGAETQYF. CDR3 DNA: TGTGCCAGCAGCGACGGACAGGGGGGCGCGGAGACCCAGTACTTC. The rearrangement links TRBV9 to TRBJ2-5; 10 nucleotides agree with TRBD1. Per the germline V gene, CDR1 is SGDLS and CDR2 is YYNGEE. V trimming: 3 bases; J trimming: 5 bases; junction bases outside the gene matches: 7. This CDR3 comprises 15 residues.

This clonotype was recorded many times. V gene TRBV5-1 combines with J gene TRBJ2-5; a possible D gene is TRBD1 (6 bases). The CDR3 length is 15 residues. From germline, CDR1 is SGHRS and CDR2 YFSETQ. Trimming removed 4 bases at V and 3 bases at J, with 16 bases between. In nucleotides, the CDR3 is TGCGCCAGCAGCATAGCCGGGACAAAGAAAGAGACCCAGTACTTC. Residues: CASSIAGTKKETQYF.

The chain joins TRBV20-1 to TRBJ1-2; TRBD1 matches 8 bases. CDR3 length: 14 residues. J lost 2 bases, V lost 1 base, and 3 bases had no gene match. Germline CDR1 DFQATT, CDR2 SNEGSKA (reference sequence). CDR3: CSARVGQGNYGYTF. DNA of the CDR3: TGCAGTGCTAGAGTCGGACAGGGAAACTATGGCTACACCTTC.

In this sample, this clonotype turned up many times. The chain carries TRBV11-3 and TRBJ1-1, with D unresolved. The CDR3 covers 12 residues. Germline CDR1 reads SGHNT; CDR2 reads YENEEA. V lost 1 base and J lost 7, with 7 bases in between. The CDR3 sequence: CASSLGSLEAFF. CDR3 DNA sequence: TGTGCCAGCAGCTTAGGCAGTCTTGAAGCTTTCTTT.

This clonotype came up a few times. J is TRBJ2-5 and V is TRBV18; 8 positions agree with TRBD1. The germline CDR1 and CDR2 sequences are KGHSH and LQKENI. The CDR3 has 16 amino acids. With V trimmed by 2 bases and J by 3 bases, 8 bases remained unmatched. In DNA, the CDR3 is TGTGCCAGCTCACCAGTAAGGCCAGGGGGCGAAGAGACCCAGTACTTC. Residues: CASSPVRPGGEETQYF.

This clonotype has at least ten counts. The chain joins TRBV20-1 to TRBJ2-5, with 7 bases lining up with TRBD2. Germline CDR1 reads DFQATT; CDR2 reads SNEGSKA (reference sequence). V lost 6 bases and J lost 2; bases outside the gene matches: 9. This CDR3 region has 14 residues. CDR3 sequence: CSATTGRVQETQYF. The CDR3 DNA reads TGCAGTGCCACCACTGGGAGGGTTCAAGAGACCCAGTACTTC.

In this sample, this clonotype turned up many times. The CDR3 nucleotides are TGCAGTGCCCCCAAACAGGGGTTACCTGAAGCTTTCTTT. Protein sequence: CSAPKQGLPEAFF. The rearrangement links TRBV20-1 to TRBJ1-1; 7 nucleotides align to TRBD1. The CDR3 runs to 13 residues. Germline loops: CDR1 DFQATT, CDR2 SNEGSKA (reference sequence). Trimming took 6 bases from V and 6 from J; bases not matched to a gene: 10.

The table lists this clonotype with many counts. This chain connects TRBV6-5 to TRBJ1-5, with unresolved D. The CDR3 is 12 amino acids. CDR1 is MNHEY, CDR2 SVGAGI, per germline. V was pared by 3 bases and J by 4 bases, with 4 bases between. The chain's CDR3 is CASSYRNQPQHF. CDR3 sequence (DNA): TGTGCCAGCAGTTATAGGAATCAGCCCCAGCATTTT.